The 30 T cell receptor beta chains reported below all come from one sample, sequenced in a study of T cells in localized non-small cell lung cancer. Profiled with immunoSEQ multiplex PCR; TCRdb holds only in-frame clones, not every one. Here the sample spans about 79,000 clones, about 88% being singletons. Sequenced here: peripheral blood, sampled before any cancer treatment. The receptor set was obtained from a woman aged 40-70 years with stage I squamous cell lung carcinoma.

The CDR3 DNA reads as TGTGCCAGCAGTTACGGGACAGGGTCTGGTCGCTACACCTTC. This gives the protein CASSYGTGSGRYTF. V usage is TRBV6-6 and J usage is TRBJ1-2; 9 nucleotides align to TRBD1. The junction had 7 bases not matched to a gene; V was cut back by 2 bases and J by 9 bases. CDR1 is MNHNY, CDR2 SVGAGI, per germline (reference sequence). This CDR3 has 14 amino acids.

This sequence joins TRBV5-4 and TRBJ1-5, with D maybe TRBD1 (5 bases). CDR1 SGHNT and CDR2 YYREEE come from the germline V gene (reference sequence). The ends were cut back, 0 bases at V and 5 bases at J, with 12 bases in the middle. CDR3 length equals 15 residues. Here the CDR3 reads CASSLGGGTDQPQHF. The CDR3 region has the DNA TGTGCCAGCAGCTTGGGTGGGGGAACGGATCAGCCCCAGCATTTT.

The CDR3 protein is CASGWTYNSPLHF. CDR3 nucleotide sequence: TGTGCCAGCGGATGGACGTATAATTCACCCCTCCACTTT. V and J are TRBV9 and TRBJ1-6; no clear D gene. V lost 7 bases, J lost 4 bases, and 9 bases lay in between. The germline V gene encodes CDR1 SGDLS and CDR2 YYNGEE. The CDR3 is 13 amino acids. The full variable domain, in which reference TRBV9 and TRBJ1-6 provide the parts outside the CDR3, is DSGVTQTPKHLITATGQRVTLRCSPRSGDLSVYWYQQSLDQGLQFLIQYYNGEERAKGNILERFSAQQFPDLHSELNLSSLELGDSALYFCASGWTYNSPLHFGNGTRLTVT.

This chain links TRBV5-1 with TRBJ2-5, with D possibly being TRBD2 (6 bases). V lost 5 bases, J lost 1 base, and 12 bases lay in between. Per the germline V gene, CDR1 is SGHRS and CDR2 is YFSETQ. This CDR3 contains 14 residues. Written as DNA, the CDR3 is TGCGCCAGCAGTGAGCGGAGGGTCCAAGAGACCCAGTACTTC. Residues: CASSERRVQETQYF.

The chain is built from TRBV5-1 and TRBJ2-3; no clear D gene. The CDR3 sequence is 13 residues long. V gave up 0 bases and J gave up 4 bases, with 6 bases separating them. The germline gives CDR1 SGHRS, CDR2 YFSETQ. The CDR3 protein is CASSLELADTQYF. In nucleotides, the CDR3 is TGCGCCAGCAGCTTGGAGTTGGCAGATACGCAGTATTTT.

The table lists this clone with a count of one. The rearrangement links TRBV7-2 to TRBJ1-3; the D gene is possibly TRBD1 (6 bases). Germline CDR1 reads SGHTA; CDR2 reads FQGNSA. This CDR3 comprises 16 residues. V was cut by 4 bases and J by 2 bases, with 15 bases left in between. The CDR3 region has the DNA TGTGCCAGCAGCTCTAATTTAGGGGGAACTGGAAACACCATATATTTT. It is translated as CASSSNLGGTGNTIYF.

The chain uses TRBV27 and TRBJ1-2; possibly TRBD1 for D (6 bases). The germline CDR1 and CDR2 sequences are MNHEY and SMNVEV (reference sequence). V was clipped by 5 bases and J by 1 base, with 14 bases between them. The CDR3 spans 15 residues. For the CDR3, the DNA is TGTGCCAGCAGTCCCCTGGGGGCCCGTAACTATGGCTACACCTTC. It translates to CASSPLGARNYGYTF.

The gene calls are TRBV7-8 and TRBJ2-2, with D perhaps matching TRBD2 (6 bases). The V end lost 5 bases, the J end lost 0 bases, and 13 bases lay between the germline ends. CDR3 length: 16 residues. Germline V CDR1 and CDR2: SGHVS, FQNEAQ. The CDR3 is CASSRTGTANTGELFF. In DNA, the CDR3 is TGTGCCAGCAGCCGAACCGGGACTGCGAACACCGGGGAGCTGTTTTTT.

The chain joins TRBV6-6 to TRBJ2-7; no definite D call. CDR1 is MNHNY, CDR2 SVGAGI, per germline (reference sequence). V lost 4 bases, J lost 0 bases, and 10 bases lay in between. There are 14 residues in the CDR3. The CDR3 region is CASSFDSPSYEQYF. The CDR3 bases are TGTGCCAGCAGTTTCGACTCGCCCTCCTACGAGCAGTACTTC.

This chain links TRBV9 with TRBJ1-5, with 7 bases that match TRBD1. This CDR3 region has 14 residues. Germline CDR1 and CDR2: SGDLS and YYNGEE. The J segment lost 2 bases and the V segment lost 2 bases, leaving 1 base of the junction unmatched. CDR3 DNA sequence: TGTGCCAGCAGCGTCGGGACAGGCAATCAGCCCCAGCATTTT. It is translated as CASSVGTGNQPQHF. The whole variable domain, filled in from reference TRBV9 and TRBJ1-5, reads DSGVTQTPKHLITATGQRVTLRCSPRSGDLSVYWYQQSLDQGLQFLIQYYNGEERAKGNILERFSAQQFPDLHSELNLSSLELGDSALYFCASSVGTGNQPQHFGDGTRLSIL.

This chain joins TRBV6-6 and TRBJ2-3; no reliable D call. Trimming removed 4 bases at V and 8 bases at J, with 10 bases between. The CDR3 runs to 12 residues. Germline CDR1 and CDR2: MNHNY and SVGAGI (reference sequence). CDR3 nucleotides: TGTGCCAGCAGTTCGGTCGCCGGTACGCAGTATTTT. This codes for CASSSVAGTQYF.

The rearrangement links TRBV29-1 to TRBJ2-4; D perhaps matches TRBD1 (6 bases). Trimming removed 6 bases from V and 9 bases from J, with 15 bases in between. CDR3 length: 12 residues. Per the germline V gene, CDR1 is SQVTM and CDR2 is ANQGSEA. The CDR3, as DNA: TGCAGCGTAGTGACAGGCATGGGCATTCAGTACTTC. Translated, it gives CSVVTGMGIQYF.

The genes are TRBV7-2 and TRBJ2-7; D possibly corresponds to TRBD1 (6 bases). Trimming stripped 4 bases from V and 1 base from J, with 11 bases between. In germline, CDR1 is SGHTA, CDR2 FQGNSA. This CDR3 spans 14 amino acids. The CDR3 spells CASSSLTGSYEQYF. CDR3 nucleotide sequence: TGTGCCAGCAGCTCTCTGACAGGTTCCTACGAGCAGTACTTC.

J is TRBJ1-6 and V is TRBV5-1, with D tentatively TRBD1 (5 bases). The V end was cut by 1 base, the J end by 10 bases, with 15 bases between. This CDR3 region has 15 residues. CDR1 SGHRS and CDR2 YFSETQ come from the germline V gene. The CDR3 sequence: CASSLSGRVESPLHF. CDR3 DNA sequence: TGCGCCAGCAGCTTGTCAGGGAGAGTGGAGTCACCCCTCCACTTT.

The chain is built from TRBV19 and TRBJ1-2; D possibly corresponds to TRBD1 (5 bases). V was clipped by 3 bases and J by 2 bases, with 13 bases between them. The germline V gene encodes CDR1 LNHDA and CDR2 SQIVND (reference sequence). The CDR3 covers 15 residues. CDR3 region: CASSISGTSNYGYTF. CDR3 in DNA: TGTGCCAGTAGTATTTCAGGGACCTCCAACTATGGCTACACCTTC.

The gene calls are TRBV30 and TRBJ2-3, with 9 bases that match TRBD1. Germline V gene data show CDR1 as GTSNPN and CDR2 as SVGIG (reference sequence). This CDR3 has 16 residues. V shed 4 bases, J shed 0 bases, and the junction held 8 bases outside the gene matches. The CDR3 loop reads CAWINRGRSSTDTQYF. DNA for the CDR3: TGTGCCTGGATCAACAGGGGGCGATCTAGCACAGATACGCAGTATTTT.

The chain uses TRBV15 and TRBJ1-1; possible D gene TRBD1, 5 bases. The CDR3 runs to 15 residues. The ends were cut back, 4 bases at V and 0 bases at J, with 12 bases in the middle. CDR1 and CDR2 (germline): LNHNV, YYDKDF (reference sequence). The CDR3 bases are TGTGCCACCAGCAAGGAGCGGACACTGAACACTGAAGCTTTCTTT. Amino acid sequence: CATSKERTLNTEAFF.

The genes are TRBV6-1 and TRBJ2-7; 9 bases are a match to TRBD1. V lost 4 bases to trimming and J lost 3 bases; unmatched junction nucleotides: 7. This CDR3 comprises 15 residues. In germline, CDR1 is MNHNS, CDR2 SASEGT. The CDR3 loop is CASSVSNRGHYEQYF. CDR3 bases: TGTGCCAGCAGTGTGTCTAACAGGGGGCACTACGAGCAGTACTTC.

This clone appeared once. The rearrangement links TRBV25-1 to TRBJ1-1; maybe TRBD1 (6 bases). Germline V gene sequence: CDR1 MGHDK, CDR2 SYGVNS. V was cut by 3 bases and J by 5 bases, with 13 bases left in between. This CDR3 comprises 14 residues. The CDR3 DNA follows: TGTGCCAGCAGTGATGGGGGGCGGATGACTGAAGCTTTCTTT. Translation gives CASSDGGRMTEAFF.

The chain carries TRBV19 and TRBJ1-2; D remains ambiguous. V was shortened by 3 bases and J by 0 bases, with 11 bases between the two germline ends. Germline V gene data show CDR1 as LNHDA and CDR2 as SQIVND (reference sequence). The CDR3 contains 15 residues. The CDR3, as DNA: TGTGCCAGTAGTATCGCCAGCCTCTCTAACTATGGCTACACCTTC. Its protein product is CASSIASLSNYGYTF.

The chain carries TRBV4-1 and TRBJ2-1, with 11 bases fitting TRBD2. After removal of 4 bases from V and 1 base from J, the junction contained 6 bases not matched to a gene. The CDR3 is 17 residues long. Germline assignment: CDR1 MGHRA and CDR2 YSYEKL. CDR3 DNA: TGCGCCAGCAGCCCTTCGATAGCGGGGGGGTCCTACAATGAGCAGTTCTTC. The encoded protein is CASSPSIAGGSYNEQFF.

This chain uses TRBV5-1 with TRBJ2-3, with a possible D match to TRBD2 (5 bases). Germline-derived CDR1 and CDR2 are SGHRS and YFSETQ. The CDR3 length is 15 residues. The V end was cut by 3 bases, the J end by 2 bases, with 13 bases between. Written as DNA, the CDR3 is TGCGCCAGCAGCTCGAGCGCGGGCCACACAGATACGCAGTATTTT. This encodes CASSSSAGHTDTQYF.

The rearrangement links TRBV27 to TRBJ1-1; a possible D gene is TRBD1 (5 bases). CDR3 length equals 13 residues. V was pared by 6 bases and J by 5 bases, with 13 bases between. Germline V gene lookup returns CDR1 MNHEY and CDR2 SMNVEV (reference sequence). The CDR3 coding sequence is TGTGCCAGCAGCTGGGGGGTAGGGACTGAAGCTTTCTTT. Translating it yields CASSWGVGTEAFF.

This clone occurred once. The chain links TRBV4-1 to TRBJ1-1, with 10 bases aligning to TRBD1. Germline assignment: CDR1 MGHRA and CDR2 YSYEKL. This CDR3 comprises 16 residues. The V and J ends lost 3 bases and 7 bases, in that order; junction bases with no gene match: 11. The CDR3 bases are TGCGCCAGCAGCCAGACCGGGACAGGGGAAGTAGGTGAAGCTTTCTTT. Its translation: CASSQTGTGEVGEAFF.

This sequence joins TRBV11-2 and TRBJ2-7; no clear D. V shed 5 bases and J shed 3 bases, with 11 bases lying between them. The CDR3 is made up of 13 amino acids. CDR1 SGHAT and CDR2 FQNNGV come from the germline V gene. The CDR3 DNA is TGTGCCAGCAGCCTCACCCGGAACTACGAGCAGTACTTC. This sequence encodes CASSLTRNYEQYF.

This chain joins TRBV6-6 and TRBJ1-3; D is perhaps TRBD1 (5 bases). V was clipped by 6 bases and J by 4 bases, with 19 bases between them. Germline values: CDR1 MNHNY, CDR2 SVGAGI (reference sequence). There are 16 residues in the CDR3. The CDR3 coding sequence is TGTGCCAGCAGAAGCGGGCCAGGGCTCGGGGGAAACACCATATATTTT. This translates into CASRSGPGLGGNTIYF.

The chain recombines TRBV6-5 with TRBJ1-5; 7 bases agree with TRBD1. The CDR3 contains 15 residues. Germline V CDR1 and CDR2: MNHEY, SVGAGI. V was clipped by 6 bases and J by 5 bases; unmatched bases: 10. CDR3 sequence: CASSGTARPYQPQHF. The CDR3 DNA reads as TGTGCCAGCAGCGGGACAGCCCGCCCTTATCAGCCCCAGCATTTT.

This sequence joins TRBV6-1 and TRBJ2-5; D is undetermined. CDR3 length: 12 residues. Trimming took off 0 bases at V and 7 bases at J, with 6 bases between the two ends. Germline V gives CDR1 MNHNS, CDR2 SASEGT. CDR3 sequence: CASSEALGTQYF. CDR3 coding DNA: TGTGCCAGCAGTGAAGCATTGGGGACCCAGTACTTC.

This rearrangement joins TRBV9 to TRBJ1-6; possible D gene TRBD1, 6 bases. V gave up 0 bases and J gave up 4 bases, with 11 bases separating them. The CDR3 is 16 residues long. CDR1 is SGDLS and CDR2 is YYNGEE in the germline V gene. CDR3 loop: CASSVGAGAYNSPLHF. CDR3 bases: TGTGCCAGCAGCGTAGGGGCAGGGGCATATAATTCACCCCTCCACTTT. The full variable domain, rest sourced from reference TRBV9 and TRBJ1-6, is DSGVTQTPKHLITATGQRVTLRCSPRSGDLSVYWYQQSLDQGLQFLIQYYNGEERAKGNILERFSAQQFPDLHSELNLSSLELGDSALYFCASSVGAGAYNSPLHFGNGTRLTVT.

This clone has only a few counts. The chain is built from TRBV2 and TRBJ1-1, with a weak D call TRBD1 (6 bases). This CDR3 spans 17 amino acids. Germline values: CDR1 SNHLY, CDR2 FYNNEI. Trimming stripped 7 bases from V and 0 bases from J, with 21 bases between. The CDR3 bases are TGTGCCAGCACCCGAAACAGGGTAGGCATCATGAACACTGAAGCTTTCTTT. It translates to CASTRNRVGIMNTEAFF. Variable domain in full (rest from reference TRBV2 and TRBJ1-1): EPEVTQTPSHQVTQMGQEVILRCVPISNHLYFYWYRQILGQKVEFLVSFYNNEISEKSEIFDDQFSVERPDGSNFTLKIRSTKLEDSAMYFCASTRNRVGIMNTEAFFGQGTRLTVV.